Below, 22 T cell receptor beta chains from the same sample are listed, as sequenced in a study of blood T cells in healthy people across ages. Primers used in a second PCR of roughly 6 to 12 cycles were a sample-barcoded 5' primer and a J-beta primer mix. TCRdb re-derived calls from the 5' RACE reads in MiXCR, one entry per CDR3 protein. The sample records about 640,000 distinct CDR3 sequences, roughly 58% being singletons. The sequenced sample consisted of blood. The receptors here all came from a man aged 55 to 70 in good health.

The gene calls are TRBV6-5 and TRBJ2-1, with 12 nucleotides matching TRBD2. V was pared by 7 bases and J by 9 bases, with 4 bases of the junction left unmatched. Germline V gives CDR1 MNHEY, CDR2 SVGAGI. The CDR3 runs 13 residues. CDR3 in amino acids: CASTRLAGVEQFF. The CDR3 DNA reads TGTGCCAGCACTCGACTAGCGGGGGTTGAGCAGTTCTTC.

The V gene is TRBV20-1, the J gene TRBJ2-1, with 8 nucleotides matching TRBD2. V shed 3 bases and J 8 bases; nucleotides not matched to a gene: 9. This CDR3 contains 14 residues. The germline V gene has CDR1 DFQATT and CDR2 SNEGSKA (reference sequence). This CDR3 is CSASLPGGAYEQFF. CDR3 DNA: TGCAGTGCTAGCCTCCCCGGGGGGGCCTATGAGCAGTTCTTC.

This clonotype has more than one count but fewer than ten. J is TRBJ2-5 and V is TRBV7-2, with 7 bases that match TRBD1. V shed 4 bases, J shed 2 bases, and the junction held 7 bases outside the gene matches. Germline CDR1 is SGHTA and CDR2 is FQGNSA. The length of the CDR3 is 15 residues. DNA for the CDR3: TGTGCCAGCAGCTCCATGGGACAGTCACAAGAGACCCAGTACTTC. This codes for CASSSMGQSQETQYF.

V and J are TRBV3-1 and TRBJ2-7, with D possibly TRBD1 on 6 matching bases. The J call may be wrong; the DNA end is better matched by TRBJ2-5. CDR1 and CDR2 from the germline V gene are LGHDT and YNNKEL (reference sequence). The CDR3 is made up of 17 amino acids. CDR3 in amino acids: CASSQDARQVAKETQYF. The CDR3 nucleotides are TGTGCCAGCAGCCAAGATGCCAGACAGGTTGCAAAAGAGACCCAGTACTTC.

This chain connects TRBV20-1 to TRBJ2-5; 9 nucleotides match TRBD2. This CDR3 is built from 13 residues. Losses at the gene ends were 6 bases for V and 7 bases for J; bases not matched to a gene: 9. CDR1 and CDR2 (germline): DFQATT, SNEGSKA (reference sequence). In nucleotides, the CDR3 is TGCAGTGCAAGCTTAGCGGGGGACGGGACCCAGTACTTC. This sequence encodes CSASLAGDGTQYF.

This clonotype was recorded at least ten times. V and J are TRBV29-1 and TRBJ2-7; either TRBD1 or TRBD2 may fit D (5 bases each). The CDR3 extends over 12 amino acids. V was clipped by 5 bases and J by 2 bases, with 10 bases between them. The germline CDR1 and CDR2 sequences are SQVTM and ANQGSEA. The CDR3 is CSVRDGTYEQYF. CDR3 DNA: TGCAGCGTTCGGGACGGAACCTACGAGCAGTACTTC.

This chain's CDR3 is CASSNQRAKNIQYF. CDR3 DNA: TGTGCCAGCAGTAACCAAAGGGCCAAAAACATTCAGTACTTC. V and J are TRBV7-6 and TRBJ2-4; no definite D call. The CDR3 consists of 14 residues. The V end lost 6 bases, the J end lost 1 base, and 10 bases lay between the germline ends. Germline CDR1 SGHVS, CDR2 FNYEAQ.

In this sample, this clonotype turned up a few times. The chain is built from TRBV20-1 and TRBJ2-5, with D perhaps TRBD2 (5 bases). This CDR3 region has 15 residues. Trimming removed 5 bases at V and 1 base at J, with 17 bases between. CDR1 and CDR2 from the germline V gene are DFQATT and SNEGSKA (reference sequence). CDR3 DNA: TGCAGTGCTCGTCCTCGGGGTCTGGCCCAAGAGACCCAGTACTTC. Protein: CSARPRGLAQETQYF.

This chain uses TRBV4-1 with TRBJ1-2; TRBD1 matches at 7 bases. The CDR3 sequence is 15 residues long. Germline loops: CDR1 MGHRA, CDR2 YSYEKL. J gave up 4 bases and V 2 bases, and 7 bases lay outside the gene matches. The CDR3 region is CASSQRDRVSYGYTF. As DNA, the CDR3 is TGCGCCAGCAGCCAAAGGGACAGAGTCTCCTATGGCTACACCTTC.

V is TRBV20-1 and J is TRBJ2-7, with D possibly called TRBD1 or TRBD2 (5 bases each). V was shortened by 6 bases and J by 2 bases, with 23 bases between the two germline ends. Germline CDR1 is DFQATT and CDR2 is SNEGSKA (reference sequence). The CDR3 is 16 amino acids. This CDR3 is CSAKFRRTSQTYEQYF. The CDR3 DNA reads TGCAGTGCCAAATTTAGGAGGACATCTCAAACCTACGAGCAGTACTTC.

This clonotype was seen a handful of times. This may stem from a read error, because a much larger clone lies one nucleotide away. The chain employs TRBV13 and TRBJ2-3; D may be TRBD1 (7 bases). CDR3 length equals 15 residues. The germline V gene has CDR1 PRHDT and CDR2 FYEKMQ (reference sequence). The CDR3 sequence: CASSVGGGATDTQYF. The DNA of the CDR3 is TGTGCCAGCAGCGTAGGGGGCGGGGCCACAGATACGCAGTATTTT. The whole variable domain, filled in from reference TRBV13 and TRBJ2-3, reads AAGVIQSPRHLIKEKRETATLKCYPIPRHDTVYWYQQGPGQDPQFLISFYEKMQSDKGSIPDRFSAQQFSDYHSELNMSSLELGDSALYFCASSVGGGATDTQYFGPGTRLTVL.

Here the CDR3 reads CASCRDPRNIQYF. The CDR3 DNA follows: TGTGCCAGCTGCAGGGACCCTCGAAACATTCAGTACTTC. The V gene is TRBV6-5, the J gene TRBJ2-4; D tentatively reads TRBD1 or TRBD2 (5 bases each). CDR1 is MNHEY, CDR2 SVGAGI, per germline. Trimming pared 8 bases from V and 6 bases from J, leaving 14 bases between. This CDR3 spans 13 amino acids.

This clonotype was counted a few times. The CDR3, as DNA: TGCAGTGCTACGTCGAAGCGGGGTGCCTACAATGAGCAGTTCTTC. Translation: CSATSKRGAYNEQFF. The chain carries TRBV20-1 and TRBJ2-1; 7 bases fit TRBD2. The V gene end was trimmed by 4 bases and the J gene end by 2 bases; junction bases not matched to a gene: 8. This CDR3 is 15 amino acids long. In germline, CDR1 is DFQATT, CDR2 SNEGSKA (reference sequence).

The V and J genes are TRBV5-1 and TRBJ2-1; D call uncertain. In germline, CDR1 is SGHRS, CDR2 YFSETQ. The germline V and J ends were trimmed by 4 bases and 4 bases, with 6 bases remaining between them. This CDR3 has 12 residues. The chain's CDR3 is CASSDQYNEQFF. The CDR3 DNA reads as TGCGCCAGCAGCGACCAGTACAATGAGCAGTTCTTC.

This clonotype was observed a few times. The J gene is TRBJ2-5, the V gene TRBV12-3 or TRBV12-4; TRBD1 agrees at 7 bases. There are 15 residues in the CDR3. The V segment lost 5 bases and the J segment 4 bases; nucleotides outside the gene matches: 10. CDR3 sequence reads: CASSPGTVVGETQYF. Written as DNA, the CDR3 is TGTGCCAGCAGTCCAGGGACAGTAGTAGGAGAGACCCAGTACTTC.

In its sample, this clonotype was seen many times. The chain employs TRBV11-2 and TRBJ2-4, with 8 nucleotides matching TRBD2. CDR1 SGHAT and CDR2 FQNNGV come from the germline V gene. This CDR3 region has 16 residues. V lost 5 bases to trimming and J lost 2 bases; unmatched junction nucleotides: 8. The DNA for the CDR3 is TGTGCCAGCAGCCCTCGTGGTAGCGGGACCAAAAACATTCAGTACTTC. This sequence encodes CASSPRGSGTKNIQYF. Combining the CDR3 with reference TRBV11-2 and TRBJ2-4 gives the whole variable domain EAGVAQSPRYKIIEKRQSVAFWCNPISGHATLYWYQQILGQGPKLLIQFQNNGVVDDSQLPKDRFSAERLKGVDSTLKIQPAKLEDSAVYLCASSPRGSGTKNIQYFGAGTRLSVL.

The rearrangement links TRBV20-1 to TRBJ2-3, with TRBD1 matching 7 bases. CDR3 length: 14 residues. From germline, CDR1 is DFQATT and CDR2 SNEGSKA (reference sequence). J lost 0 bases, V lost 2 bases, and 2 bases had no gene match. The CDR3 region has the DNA TGCAGTGCTAGATGGACAGGTAGCACAGATACGCAGTATTTT. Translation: CSARWTGSTDTQYF.

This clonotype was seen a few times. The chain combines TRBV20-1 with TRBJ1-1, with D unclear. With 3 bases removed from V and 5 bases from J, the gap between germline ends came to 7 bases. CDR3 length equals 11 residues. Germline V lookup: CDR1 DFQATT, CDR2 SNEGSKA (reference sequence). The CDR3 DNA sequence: TGCAGTGCTAGTGAGGATACTGAAGCTTTCTTT. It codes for CSASEDTEAFF.

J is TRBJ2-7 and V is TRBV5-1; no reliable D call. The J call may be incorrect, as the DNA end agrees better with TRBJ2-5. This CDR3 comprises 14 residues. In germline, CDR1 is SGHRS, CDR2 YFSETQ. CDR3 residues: CASSLNVFGETQYF. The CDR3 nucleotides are TGCGCCAGCAGCTTGAACGTCTTTGGGGAGACCCAGTACTTC.

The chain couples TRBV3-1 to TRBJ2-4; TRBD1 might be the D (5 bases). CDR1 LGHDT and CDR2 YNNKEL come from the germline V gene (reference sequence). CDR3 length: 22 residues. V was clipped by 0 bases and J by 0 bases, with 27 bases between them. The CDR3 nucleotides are TGTGCCAGCAGCCAAGATAGTCCCCGGACAAGATCTCTCCTCCTAGCCAAAAACATTCAGTACTTC. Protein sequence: CASSQDSPRTRSLLLAKNIQYF. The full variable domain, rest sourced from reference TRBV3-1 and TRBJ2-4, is DTAVSQTPKYLVTQMGNDKSIKCEQNLGHDTMYWYKQDSKKFLKIMFSYNNKELIINETVPNRFSPKSPDKAHLNLHINSLELGDSAVYFCASSQDSPRTRSLLLAKNIQYFGAGTRLSVL.

The chain's CDR3 is CASSRGDYNSPLHF. The CDR3 DNA reads TGTGCCAGCAGTAGAGGGGACTATAATTCACCCCTCCACTTT. The chain employs TRBV6-5 and TRBJ1-6, with D possibly matching TRBD1 (5 bases). Per the germline V gene, CDR1 is MNHEY and CDR2 is SVGAGI. This CDR3 comprises 14 residues. V lost 5 bases and J lost 3, with 8 bases in between.

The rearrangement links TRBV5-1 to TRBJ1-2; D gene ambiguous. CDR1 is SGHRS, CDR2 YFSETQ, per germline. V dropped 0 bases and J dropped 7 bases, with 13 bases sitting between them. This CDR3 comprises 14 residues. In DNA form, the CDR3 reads TGCGCCAGCAGCTTGGCACCGGGCGGTGGTGGCTACACCTTC. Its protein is CASSLAPGGGGYTF.